A selection of T cell receptor beta chains follows, all from one sample in a study of OX40 agonist ivuxolimab in advanced cancers. Method: immunoSEQ multiplex PCR; TCRdb's copy keeps in-frame clones and lacks some. Among about 32,000 clones listed, 80% to 90% were seen once. This specimen consisted of CD4+ or CD8+ T cells sorted from blood, obtained in a trial of the OX40 agonist ivuxolimab. The source is an adult with an advanced solid tumor such as melanoma, head and neck, liver or kidney cancer. The CDR3 runs from the conserved cysteine through the conserved F or W. A D gene is named only where the DNA matches it firmly. Only part of the rows carry a size: once, few, many, or a class if the clone is expanded.

j_call clone_size d_call cdr3_length v_call cdr3_nt cdr3_aa
TRBJ2-7 NA TRBD1 15 TRBV6-5 TGTGCCAGCAGTAGCCCGGACAGGAAATTTTACGAGCAGTACTTC CASSSPDRKFYEQYF
TRBJ1-5 NA TRBD1 14 TRBV6-5 TGTGCCAGCAGGCTGGGACAGGTGGGTCAGCCCCAGCATTTT CASRLGQVGQPQHF
TRBJ2-3 NA NA 13 TRBV7-2 TGTGCCAGCAGCTCCGACCACACAGATACGCAGTATTTT CASSSDHTDTQYF
TRBJ1-1 once NA 12 TRBV28 TGTGCCAGCAGATCTCCAGGGACGGTGGTTTGGTTT CASRSPGTVVWF
TRBJ1-4 NA TRBD1 13 TRBV2 TGTGCCAGCAGTGAACAGGGGGCAGGGGGACTGTTTTTT CASSEQGAGGLFF
TRBJ2-1 once NA 17 TRBV2 TGTGCCAGCAGTCCGACGCCTACTAGCTGGGGTAGGAATGAGCAGTTCTTC CASSPTPTSWGRNEQFF
TRBJ1-1 NA TRBD1 15 TRBV7-2 TGTGCCAGCAGCTCGCGCGGGACAGCGAACACTGAAGCTTTCTTT CASSSRGTANTEAFF
TRBJ1-6 NA NA 15 TRBV7-2 TGTGCCAGCAGCGGACCCGGGCCTGTGAATTCACCCCTCCACTTT CASSGPGPVNSPLHF
TRBJ2-2 NA NA 13 TRBV21-1 TGTGCCAGCAGCAAAGATTGGACCGGGGAGCTGTTTTTT CASSKDWTGELFF
TRBJ2-1 NA NA 15 TRBV13 TGTGCCAGCAGCTCGGACAGACGCTCCTACAATGAGCAGTTCTTC CASSSDRRSYNEQFF
TRBJ1-1 NA NA 12 TRBV29-1 TGCAGCGTTGGTGGGGGCTCCACTGAAGCTTTCTTT CSVGGGSTEAFF
TRBJ2-5 few NA 12 TRBV18 TGTGCCAGCTCACTAAGCCAAGAGACCCAGTACTTC CASSLSQETQYF
TRBJ2-5 NA NA 13 TRBV29-1 TGCAGCGTTGAGTCAAACCGAGGCGAGACCCAGTACTTC CSVESNRGETQYF
TRBJ1-5 NA NA 14 TRBV7-2 TGTGCCAGCAGTTGGGGGGGAAGTTATCAGCCCCAGCATTTT CASSWGGSYQPQHF
TRBJ1-1 NA NA 13 TRBV6-6 TGTGCCAGCAGTTCGCCGGTAAACACTGAAGCTTTCTTT CASSSPVNTEAFF
TRBJ2-4 NA TRBD1 16 TRBV19 TGTGCCAGTAGTATACAGGGGACAGGGAAATCGAACATTCAGTACTTC CASSIQGTGKSNIQYF
TRBJ1-1 NA NA 14 TRBV6-5 TGTGCCAGCAGTTACCAGGGGATGAACACTGAAGCTTTCTTT CASSYQGMNTEAFF
TRBJ2-1 NA NA 14 TRBV7-2 TGTGCCAGCAGCCAAGACCCCGGAGGGCCCGAGCAGTTCTTC CASSQDPGGPEQFF
TRBJ1-1 NA NA 14 TRBV2 TGTGCCAGCACATCCGGGCAGCTTAACACTGAAGCTTTCTTT CASTSGQLNTEAFF
TRBJ2-3 NA NA 13 TRBV10-1 TGCGCCAGCAGTGGGGACAGCACAGATACGCAGTATTTT CASSGDSTDTQYF
TRBJ2-4 once NA 15 TRBV28 TGTGCCAGCGGTGAGGGAGGTATAGCCAAAAACATTCAGTACTTC CASGEGGIAKNIQYF
TRBJ2-5 once TRBD1 15 TRBV5-1 TGCGCCAGCACCAGGGGGACAGGTCGAGGAGAGACCCAGTACTTC CASTRGTGRGETQYF
TRBJ1-2 NA NA 12 TRBV6-1 TGTGCCAGCAGTCCACAGTACTTTGGCTACACCTTC CASSPQYFGYTF
TRBJ2-1 once NA 15 TRBV5-1 TGCGCCAGCAGCTTGGAGGGGGGCCGTTGGGATGAGCAGTTCTTC CASSLEGGRWDEQFF
TRBJ2-3 few NA 15 TRBV7-3 TGTGCCAGCCAAAGAACCGGTTCTCGCTCAGATACGCAGTATTTT CASQRTGSRSDTQYF
TRBJ1-2 NA NA 11 TRBV28 TGTGCCAGCAGGGGCAACTATGGCTACACCTTC CASRGNYGYTF
TRBJ2-1 NA TRBD2 14 TRBV7-8 TGTGCCAGCAGCTTCCAGCGGGATTCCGATGAGCAGTTCTTC CASSFQRDSDEQFF
TRBJ1-5 few NA 16 TRBV10-3 TGTGCCATCAGTGAGGGGACGGGGGATAGCAATCAGCCCCAGCATTTT CAISEGTGDSNQPQHF
TRBJ2-2 once NA 14 TRBV9 TGTGCCAGCAGCGTATCCCCCGGTCCCGGGGAGCTGTTTTTT CASSVSPGPGELFF
TRBJ1-5 few NA 14 TRBV30 TGTGCCGCGTCGGGGGGCAGTCTCAATCAGCCCCAGCATTTT CAASGGSLNQPQHF
TRBJ2-7 few NA 14 TRBV4-3 TGCGCCAGCAGCCTAGAGCCCAGCTCCTACGAGCAGTACTTC CASSLEPSSYEQYF
TRBJ1-6 NA NA 16 TRBV28 TGTGCCAGCAGCTTAGCCATTAGACTATACCCTTCACCCCTCCACTTT CASSLAIRLYPSPLHF
TRBJ1-1 once NA 15 TRBV18 TGTGCCAGCTCACCACAGCCAGGGATGAACACTGAAGCTTTCTTT CASSPQPGMNTEAFF
TRBJ2-5 NA NA 12 TRBV6-5 TGTGCCAGCAAGGAGGGGGCGAAGACCCAGTACTTC CASKEGAKTQYF
TRBJ2-1 NA TRBD2 16 TRBV4-3 TGCGCCAGCAGCCGGAAGACTAGCGGGGGGCACAATGAGCAGTTCTTC CASSRKTSGGHNEQFF
TRBJ1-1 NA TRBD1 14 TRBV11-1 TGTGCCAGCAGCTTACGACAGGGGGGCACTGAAGCTTTCTTT CASSLRQGGTEAFF
TRBJ2-6 once TRBD1 14 TRBV5-6 TGTGCCAGCAGCTTGGGGACAGGGGGCAACGTCCTGACTTTC CASSLGTGGNVLTF
TRBJ2-7 NA TRBD1 13 TRBV7-8 TGTGCCAGCAGCTCCATGGGACAGGGAGGGCAGTACTTC CASSSMGQGGQYF
TRBJ2-2 once TRBD1 16 TRBV7-2 TGTGCCAGCAGCTACACAGGGGGAGTCGACACCGGGGAGCTGTTTTTT CASSYTGGVDTGELFF
TRBJ1-2 NA NA 13 TRBV27 TGTGCCAGCAGTTTATCCGCAGGGCAGCGCTACACCTTC CASSLSAGQRYTF
TRBJ2-6 NA TRBD1 17 TRBV19 TGTGCCAGTAGTACCAGACAGGGGGATGGTAGGGCCAACGTCCTGACTTTC CASSTRQGDGRANVLTF
TRBJ1-1 NA NA 12 TRBV27 TGTGCCAGCAGTTTGAAGCGGACTGAAGCTTTCTTT CASSLKRTEAFF
TRBJ2-1 NA NA 13 TRBV19 TGTGCCAGTAGGCTGGGCCAGGTTGGTGAGCAGTTCTTC CASRLGQVGEQFF
TRBJ2-2 few TRBD2 16 TRBV7-2 TGTGCCAGCAGCCTGGTTCTAGCGGCGAACACCGGGGAGCTGTTTTTT CASSLVLAANTGELFF
TRBJ1-6 NA NA 15 TRBV4-1 TGCGCCAGCAGCCAAGACGGAAGCTATAATTCACCCCTCCACTTT CASSQDGSYNSPLHF
TRBJ2-5 NA TRBD2 16 TRBV4-1 TGCGCCAGCCGTGAGCGGGGGGCCGACCGGGGGGAGACCCAGTACTTC CASRERGADRGETQYF
TRBJ2-3 NA NA 14 TRBV9 TGTGCCAGCAGCGTAGCCCCTTTAGGCGATACGCAGTATTTT CASSVAPLGDTQYF
TRBJ1-6 NA NA 15 TRBV27 TGTGCCAGCAGTCCCCGGGGGGTCGGGAATTCACCCCTCCACTTT CASSPRGVGNSPLHF
TRBJ2-2 NA NA 15 TRBV7-8 TGTGCCAGCAGCGGAATAACAGGGGGGGCCGGGGAGCTGTTTTTT CASSGITGGAGELFF
TRBJ1-2 NA NA 13 TRBV7-2 TGTGCCAGCAGCTTATCACAGACCTATGGCTACACCTTC CASSLSQTYGYTF
TRBJ2-1 NA NA 13 TRBV14 TGTGCCAGCAGCCAAGTTAGGAGGAATGAGCAGTTCTTC CASSQVRRNEQFF
TRBJ2-7 NA NA 15 TRBV6-6 TGTGCCAGCAGTTCGCCGACGGGAGCCAGCTACGAGCAGTACTTC CASSSPTGASYEQYF
TRBJ2-1 NA TRBD2 18 TRBV19 TGTGCCAGTAGTATACGGCTAGCGGGAGGGATCCCCTACAATGAGCAGTTCTTC CASSIRLAGGIPYNEQFF
TRBJ1-2 NA TRBD1 15 TRBV27 TGTGCCAGCAGTCAAAGACAGGGACACGCGGGAGGCTACACCTTC CASSQRQGHAGGYTF
TRBJ1-5 once NA 15 TRBV6-6 TGTGCCAGCAGTTTTGAGGGGCTAACAAATCAGCCCCAGCATTTT CASSFEGLTNQPQHF
TRBJ2-5 NA NA 12 TRBV7-8 TGTGCCAGCAGCAATTCCGGGGAGACCCAGTACTTC CASSNSGETQYF
TRBJ2-3 few NA 15 TRBV5-1 TGCGCCAGCACCCCGCAGGGGCTCAGCACAGATACGCAGTATTTT CASTPQGLSTDTQYF